Reported below is one TCR beta chain. Its antigen is currently unknown. This sample is part of a study of T cell responses to AZD1222 COVID-19 vaccine. Findings of the study overall: Clonal diversity may have been underestimated in mostly white British donors. Repertoires were obtained only post-peak T cell response. Nearly half of the spike-specific TCRs reportedly recognize variant regions that carry no mutations. Spike regions recognized by vaccine-associated CD4 TCRs spanned the protein, led by 160-218 and 743-854.

The data were produced by immunoSEQ multiplex PCR, yet TCRdb's version contains in-frame clones alone and is incomplete. The sample holds about 140,000 clones, around 94% seen once. V gave up 10 bases and J gave up 0 bases, with 6 bases separating them. The CDR3 runs 11 residues. The V gene's germline CDR1 is ENHRY and CDR2 SYGVKD. The chain links TRBV10-3 to TRBJ1-1; no definite D call. The sequence was collected from an adult who received the AZD1222 COVID-19 vaccine. The material sequenced was peripheral blood, taken 28 days after the second AZD1222 dose. CDR3 amino acids: CATSMNTEAFF. Here the CDR3 DNA reads TGTGCCACCTCGATGAACACTGAAGCTTTCTTT.